This T cell receptor beta chain was recorded in a study of monozygotic twins with cystic fibrosis. Study information: Roughly 3 micrograms of fragmented DNA underwent roughly 15 PCR cycles for library preparation.

Study-wide results and caveats: Age, concordance and disease severity did not associate with shared CDR3 numbers. V usage most resembled the co-twin in 13 of 16 pairs. The repertoire was suggested to be naive-dominated, clonality median about 0.009.

The V gene lost 7 bases and the J gene lost 4 bases, with 13 bases spanning the gap. The CDR3 has 13 amino acids. From germline, CDR1 is MDHEN and CDR2 SYDVKM. As regards this clone: The antigen is unknown.

The table came from immunoSEQ multiplex PCR; TCRdb's copy has only in-frame clones and leaves some out. The sample includes tens of thousands of clones, approximately 90% of them seen just once. The chain is built from TRBV28 and TRBJ2-5; D perhaps matches TRBD2 (7 bases). Material: blood. This clonotype originated in a woman in her 30s with cystic fibrosis. CDR3: CASMRGGGETQYF. The CDR3 DNA sequence: TGTGCCAGCATGAGGGGAGGGGGAGAGACCCAGTACTTC.